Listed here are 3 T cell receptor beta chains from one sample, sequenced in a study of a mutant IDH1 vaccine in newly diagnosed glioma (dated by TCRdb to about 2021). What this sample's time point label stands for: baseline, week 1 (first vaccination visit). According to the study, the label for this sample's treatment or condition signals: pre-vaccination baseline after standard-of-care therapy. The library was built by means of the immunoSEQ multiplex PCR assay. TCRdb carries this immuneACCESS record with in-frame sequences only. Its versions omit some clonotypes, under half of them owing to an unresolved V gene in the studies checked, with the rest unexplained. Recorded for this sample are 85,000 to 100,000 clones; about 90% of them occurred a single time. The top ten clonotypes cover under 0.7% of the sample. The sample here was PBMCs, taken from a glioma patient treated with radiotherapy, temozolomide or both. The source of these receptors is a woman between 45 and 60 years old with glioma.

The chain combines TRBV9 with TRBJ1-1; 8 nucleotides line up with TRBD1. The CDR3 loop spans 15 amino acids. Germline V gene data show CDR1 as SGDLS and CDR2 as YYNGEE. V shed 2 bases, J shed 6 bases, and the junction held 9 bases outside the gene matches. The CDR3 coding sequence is TGTGCCAGCAGCGTTCTCGGGCAGGGGGCCGCTGAAGCTTTCTTT. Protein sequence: CASSVLGQGAAEAFF.

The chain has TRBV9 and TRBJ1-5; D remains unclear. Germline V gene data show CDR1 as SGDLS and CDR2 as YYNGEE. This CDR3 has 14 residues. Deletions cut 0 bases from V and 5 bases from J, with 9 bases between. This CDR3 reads CASSVDLSDQPQHF. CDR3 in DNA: TGTGCCAGCAGCGTAGATCTGAGTGATCAGCCCCAGCATTTT.

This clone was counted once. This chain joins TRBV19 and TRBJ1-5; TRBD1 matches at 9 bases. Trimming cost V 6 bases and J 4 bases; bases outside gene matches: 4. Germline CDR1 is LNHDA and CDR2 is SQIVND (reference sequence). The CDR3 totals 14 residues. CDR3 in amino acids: CASSRDRENQPQHF. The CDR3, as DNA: TGTGCCAGTAGCCGGGACAGGGAGAATCAGCCCCAGCATTTT.